This record covers a single T cell receptor (beta chain). Its specificity is not known. This record comes from a study of T cell responses to AZD1222 COVID-19 vaccine. Study-wide points: Recipients of two AZD1222 doses showed rising Spike-specific TCR breadth and depth.

Using immunoSEQ multiplex PCR, the repertoire was profiled, and TCRdb retains in-frame clones only, with some absent. The sample yields some 150,000 clones, around 88% seen once. This specimen consisted of peripheral blood, obtained on day 0 of AZD1222 vaccination. This sequence was found in an adult in good health.

The CDR3 DNA reads as TGCGCCAGCAGCCAATCGGGGAGCCGGGGGGAAGAGCAGTTCTTC. It is translated as CASSQSGSRGEEQFF. The J gene is TRBJ2-1, the V gene TRBV4-1; 7 nucleotides line up with TRBD2. V shed 2 bases, J shed 10 bases, and the junction held 11 bases outside the gene matches. This CDR3 has 15 amino acids. Germline CDR1 and CDR2: MGHRA and YSYEKL.